This T cell receptor beta chain was identified in a study of molecular identifiers for immune sequencing clone quantification. About the study: Sequencing covered four of five parts into which replicate RNA from approximately 22,000 or 94,000 naive CD8 cells was split. Findings of the study overall: Whereas clones above 20 RNA copies held under 1% of naive-cell molecules, they held over 98% of effector molecules.

On this clonotype itself: Its antigen is still unknown. This CDR3 fails to terminate in the conserved phenylalanine or tryptophan, so it likely reflects a read error.

The CDR3 totals 15 residues. Trimming shortened V by 3 bases and J by 4 bases, and 15 bases separated the two germline ends. Germline CDR1 reads LGHNT; CDR2 reads FRNRAP. It was with previously described methods and listed TCR primers that bulk TCR libraries were made. TCRdb reanalysed the PCR reads using MiXCR and keeps one entry per CDR3 protein. Of 70,000 to 90,000 distinct CDR3 sequences listed, approximately 22% are singletons. The authors sorted naive CD8 T cells as CD8+CD4-CCR7+CD45RA+. The TCR comes from a human donor in good health. Some libraries in this study had Jurkat cell RNA spiked in. The sequenced sample was naive CD8+ T cells from blood, with Jurkat cell RNA spiked in. As for subset: FACS-sorted CD8+CD4-CCR7+CD45RA+ naive T cells. The chain has TRBV12-5 and TRBJ2-5; a possible D gene is TRBD2 (6 bases). The CDR3 loop reads CASGFAGLKVETQYL. DNA of the CDR3: TGTGCTAGTGGTTTCGCGGGACTCAAAGTAGAGACCCAGTACCTC.